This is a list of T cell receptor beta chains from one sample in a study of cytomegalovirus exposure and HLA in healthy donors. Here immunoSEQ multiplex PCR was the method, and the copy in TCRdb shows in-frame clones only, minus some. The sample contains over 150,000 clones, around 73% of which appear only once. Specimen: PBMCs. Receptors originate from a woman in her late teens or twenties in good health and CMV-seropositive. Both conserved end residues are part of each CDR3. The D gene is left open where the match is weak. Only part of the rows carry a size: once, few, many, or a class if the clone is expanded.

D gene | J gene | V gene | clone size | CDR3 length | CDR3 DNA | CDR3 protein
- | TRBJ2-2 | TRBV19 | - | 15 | TGTGCCAGTAGTATAGGACCGGGTCGGACCGGGGAGCTGTTTTTT | CASSIGPGRTGELFF
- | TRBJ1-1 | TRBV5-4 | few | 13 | TGTGCCAGCAGCTTTGCGCCGGAGGCTGAAGCTTTCTTT | CASSFAPEAEAFF
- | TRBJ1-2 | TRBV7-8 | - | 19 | TGTGCCAGCAGCTTAGGTGGACAGTGGTCGACCCACGCTAACTATGGCTACACCTTC | CASSLGGQWSTHANYGYTF
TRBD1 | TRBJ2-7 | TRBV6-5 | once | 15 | TGTGCCAGCAGTTACGCCAGGGGGAACCCCTACCAGCAGTACTTC | CASSYARGNPYQQYF
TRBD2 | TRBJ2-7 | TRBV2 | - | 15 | TGTGCCAGCAGCGGGACTAGCGGGGGGACCTACGAGCAGTACTTC | CASSGTSGGTYEQYF
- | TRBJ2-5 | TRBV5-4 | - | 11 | TGTGCCAGCAGCTCCCCTGAGACCCAGTACTTC | CASSSPETQYF
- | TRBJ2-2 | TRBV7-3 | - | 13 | TGTGCCAGCAGCCTGACTCCCACCGGGGAGCTGTTTTTT | CASSLTPTGELFF
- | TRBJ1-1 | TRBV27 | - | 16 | TGTGCCAGCAGTCCCTGGTACGGGGGAGGGAACACTGAAGCTTTCTTT | CASSPWYGGGNTEAFF
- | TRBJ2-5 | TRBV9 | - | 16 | TGTGCCAGCAGTCTTACGGGCTACGGGGTAGCGGAGACCCAGTACTTC | CASSLTGYGVAETQYF
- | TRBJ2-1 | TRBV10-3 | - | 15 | TGTGCCATCAGTGAGACAAGGGGGAGTCGCCATGAGCAGTTCTTC | CAISETRGSRHEQFF
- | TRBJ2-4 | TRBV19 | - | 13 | TGTGCCAGTAGGGGGGAGGTTTCAAACATTCAGTACTTC | CASRGEVSNIQYF